This T cell receptor (beta chain) derives from a study of cytomegalovirus exposure and HLA in healthy donors. Overall study: Drawn from HLA-typed donors, 65 million to 100 million unique TCRs were held in an early data release. Under 85% of some 390 genotyped donors fell in the Caucasian-associated ancestry cluster. Findings of the study overall: Reportedly, cytomegalovirus status was diagnosed with high sensitivity and specificity. Later, an analysis showed that TCR beta chains associated with HLA were more clonally expanded than others that were equally common.

Germline assignment: CDR1 MDHEN and CDR2 SYDVKM. The CDR3 has 14 amino acids. The ends lost 5 bases at V and 8 bases at J; junction bases unmatched: 6. Vbeta (60) and Jbeta (13) primers were used in the PCR. Assay used: immunoSEQ multiplex PCR; TCRdb lists only in-frame clones, some missing. The data contain about 190,000 clones, more than 75% of them singletons. A note on this clone: What it binds is not known.

The chain is built from TRBV28 and TRBJ2-1, with 10 bases that match TRBD2. Sample: PBMCs. This receptor was taken from a woman under 40 in good health and CMV-seropositive. CDR3 sequence reads: CASSHLGTSDEQFF. The CDR3 nucleotides are TGTGCCAGCAGTCATCTCGGGACTAGCGATGAGCAGTTCTTC.